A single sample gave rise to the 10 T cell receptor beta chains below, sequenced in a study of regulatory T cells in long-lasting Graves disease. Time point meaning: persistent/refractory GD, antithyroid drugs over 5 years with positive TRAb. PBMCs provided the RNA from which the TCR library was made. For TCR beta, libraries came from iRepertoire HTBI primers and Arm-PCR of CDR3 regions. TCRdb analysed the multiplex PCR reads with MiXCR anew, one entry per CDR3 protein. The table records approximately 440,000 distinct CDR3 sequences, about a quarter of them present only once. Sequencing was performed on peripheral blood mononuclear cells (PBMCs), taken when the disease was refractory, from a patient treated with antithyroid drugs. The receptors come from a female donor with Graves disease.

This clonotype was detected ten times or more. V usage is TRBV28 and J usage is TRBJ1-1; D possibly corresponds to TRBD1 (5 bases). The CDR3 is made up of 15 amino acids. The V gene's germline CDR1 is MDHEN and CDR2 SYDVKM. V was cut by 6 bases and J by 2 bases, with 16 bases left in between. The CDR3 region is CASSPGTLHNTEAFF. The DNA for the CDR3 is TGTGCCAGCAGCCCCGGGACCCTCCATAACACTGAAGCTTTCTTT.

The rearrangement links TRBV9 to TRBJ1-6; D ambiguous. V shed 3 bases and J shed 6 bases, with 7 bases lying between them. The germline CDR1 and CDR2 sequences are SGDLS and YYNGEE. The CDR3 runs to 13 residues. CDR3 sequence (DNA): TGTGCCAGCAGCGCCGTGTCTAATTCACCCCTCCACTTT. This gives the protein CASSAVSNSPLHF.

This CDR3 reads CASSLTSGNYEQFF. As DNA, the CDR3 is TGTGCCAGCAGTTTGACTAGCGGGAACTATGAGCAGTTCTTC. The chain links TRBV2 to TRBJ2-1; 11 bases fit TRBD2. The CDR3 consists of 14 residues. Germline V gene sequence: CDR1 SNHLY, CDR2 FYNNEI. Unmatched junction bases numbered 5, after V lost 5 bases and J lost 8 bases.

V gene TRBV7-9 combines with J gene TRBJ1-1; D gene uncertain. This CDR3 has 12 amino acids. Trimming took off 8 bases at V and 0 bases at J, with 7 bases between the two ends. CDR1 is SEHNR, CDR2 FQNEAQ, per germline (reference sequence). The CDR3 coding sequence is TGTGCCAGCGGGGAGATGAACACTGAAGCTTTCTTT. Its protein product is CASGEMNTEAFF.

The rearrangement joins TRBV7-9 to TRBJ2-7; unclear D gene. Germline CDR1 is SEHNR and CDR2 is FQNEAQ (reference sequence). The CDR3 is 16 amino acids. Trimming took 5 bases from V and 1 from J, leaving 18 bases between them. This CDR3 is CASSTVPWANSYEQYF. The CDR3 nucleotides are TGTGCCAGCAGCACCGTCCCCTGGGCCAATTCCTACGAGCAGTACTTC.

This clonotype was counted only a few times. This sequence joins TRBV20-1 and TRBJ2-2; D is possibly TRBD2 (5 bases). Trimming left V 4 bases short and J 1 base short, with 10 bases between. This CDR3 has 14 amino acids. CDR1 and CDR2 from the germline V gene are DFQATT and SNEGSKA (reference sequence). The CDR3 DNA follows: TGCAGTGCTATCCTGGGGAGGAACACCGGGGAGCTGTTTTTT. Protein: CSAILGRNTGELFF.

The CDR3 sequence is CASSRDRLANVLTF. The CDR3 region has the DNA TGTGCCAGCAGCCGGGACAGGTTGGCCAACGTCCTGACTTTC. This sequence joins TRBV7-9 and TRBJ2-6; TRBD1 matches 8 bases. The CDR3 is made up of 14 amino acids. The V segment lost 5 bases and the J segment 6 bases; nucleotides outside the gene matches: 3. CDR1 is SEHNR, CDR2 FQNEAQ, per germline (reference sequence).

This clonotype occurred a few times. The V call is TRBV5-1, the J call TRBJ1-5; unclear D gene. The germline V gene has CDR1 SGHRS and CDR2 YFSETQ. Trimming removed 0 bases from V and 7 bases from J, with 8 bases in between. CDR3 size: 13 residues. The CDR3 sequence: CASSLVVGQPQHF. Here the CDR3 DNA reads TGCGCCAGCAGCTTGGTGGTGGGACAGCCCCAGCATTTT.

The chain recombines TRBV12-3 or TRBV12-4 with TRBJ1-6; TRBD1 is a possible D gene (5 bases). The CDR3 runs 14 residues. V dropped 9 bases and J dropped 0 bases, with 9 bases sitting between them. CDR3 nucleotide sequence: TGTGCCAGTGGGGCGAGCTCCTATAATTCACCCCTCCACTTT. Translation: CASGASSYNSPLHF.

This chain's CDR3 is CSAVTPQNTGELFF. CDR3 in DNA: TGCAGTGCTGTGACACCCCAGAACACCGGGGAGCTGTTTTTT. V and J are TRBV20-1 and TRBJ2-2; D is uncertain. CDR3 length equals 14 residues. Looked up from germline, CDR1 is DFQATT and CDR2 is SNEGSKA (reference sequence). Trimming removed 5 bases from V and 1 base from J, with 11 bases in between.